This TCR beta chain was observed in a study of cytomegalovirus exposure and HLA in healthy donors. Broader study findings: In a later analysis, productive TCRs from donors in an Asian-associated ancestry cluster reportedly carried fewer N-insertions than the cohort mean.

V was shortened by 1 base and J by 6 bases, with 11 bases between the two germline ends. The CDR3 has 14 amino acids. In germline, CDR1 is KGHSH, CDR2 LQKENI. A note on this clone: The target antigen is unknown.

PCR amplification relied on 60 Vbeta primers (plus 13 Jbeta primers). Produced via immunoSEQ multiplex PCR; TCRdb's table is partial and in-frame only. The sample includes more than 50,000 clones. The origin of this receptor is a man over 45 in good health and CMV-seropositive. This chain connects TRBV18 to TRBJ2-3; D is unresolved. Sequencing used PBMCs. The chain's CDR3 is CASSPRLVADTQYF. CDR3 sequence (DNA): TGTGCCAGCTCACCACGGCTAGTTGCGGATACGCAGTATTTT.